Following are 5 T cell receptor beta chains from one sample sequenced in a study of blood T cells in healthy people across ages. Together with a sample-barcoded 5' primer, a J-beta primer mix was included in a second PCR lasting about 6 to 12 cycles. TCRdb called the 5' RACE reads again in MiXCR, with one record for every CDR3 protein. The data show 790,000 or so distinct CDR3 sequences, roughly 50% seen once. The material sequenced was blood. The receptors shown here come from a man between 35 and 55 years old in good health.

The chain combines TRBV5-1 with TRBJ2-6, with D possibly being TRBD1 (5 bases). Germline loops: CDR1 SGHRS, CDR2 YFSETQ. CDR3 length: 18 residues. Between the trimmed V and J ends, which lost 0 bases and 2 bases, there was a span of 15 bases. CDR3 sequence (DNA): TGCGCCAGCAGCTTGGAAGCAGGGTTGGTACCTGGGGCCAACGTCCTGACTTTC. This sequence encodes CASSLEAGLVPGANVLTF.

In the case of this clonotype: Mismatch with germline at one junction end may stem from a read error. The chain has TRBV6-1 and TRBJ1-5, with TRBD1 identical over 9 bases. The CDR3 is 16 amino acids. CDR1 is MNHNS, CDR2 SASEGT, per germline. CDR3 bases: TGTGCCAGCAGTGACCTCCCGGGACAGGGTAATCGGCCCCAGCATTTT. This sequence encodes CASSDLPGQGNRPQHF.

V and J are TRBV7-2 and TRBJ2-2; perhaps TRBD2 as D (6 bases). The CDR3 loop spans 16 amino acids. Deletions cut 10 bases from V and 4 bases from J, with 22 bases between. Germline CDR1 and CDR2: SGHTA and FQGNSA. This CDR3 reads CATTSRTTVLTGELFF. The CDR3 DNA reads TGTGCCACTACGTCTAGGACTACCGTACTCACCGGGGAGCTGTTTTTT.

The CDR3 reads CASSSWTGRDTEAFF. The CDR3 nucleotides read TGTGCCAGCAGTTCATGGACAGGGCGGGACACTGAAGCTTTCTTT. The chain is built from TRBV6-5 and TRBJ1-1; 8 bases are shared with TRBD1. This CDR3 region has 15 residues. Trimming cost V 4 bases and J 3 bases; bases outside gene matches: 7. CDR1 is MNHEY, CDR2 SVGAGI, per germline.

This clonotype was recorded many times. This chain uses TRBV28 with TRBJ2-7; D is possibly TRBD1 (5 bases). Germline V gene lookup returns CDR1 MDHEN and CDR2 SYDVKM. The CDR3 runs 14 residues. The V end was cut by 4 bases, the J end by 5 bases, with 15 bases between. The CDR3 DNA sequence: TGTGCCAGCAGTTCGGGTTTTGACAGCCACGAGCAGTACTTC. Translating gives CASSSGFDSHEQYF.